A single sample is the source of the 16 T cell receptor beta chains below, sequenced in a study of persistence of HIV-infected CD4 T cells. This nonspecific control used anti-CD3/anti-CD28 bead stimulation of CD4+ T cells. CD4+ T cells upregulating both CD40 ligand and CD69 were sorted as responding cells. Their antigen targets remain unknown. This was the immunoSEQ version 4 assay in survey mode. Sequencing was performed with immunoSEQ multiplex PCR; in TCRdb, only in-frame clones are kept and a portion is missing. The sample comprises 40,000 to 55,000 clones, about 87% of which are singletons, and roughly 0.45% rests with the top ten. Here the sequenced sample was CD4+ T cells sorted from PBMCs after approximately 18-hour stimulation, taken from a patient who received antiretroviral therapy. All receptors come from an adult woman with HIV who was CMV-seropositive.

The V and J genes are TRBV18 and TRBJ1-2; D remains unclear. CDR3 length: 14 amino acids. In germline, CDR1 is KGHSH, CDR2 LQKENI. The V end was cut by 2 bases, the J end by 8 bases, with 15 bases between. This CDR3 reads CASSPSGDIGGYTF. The CDR3 nucleotides read TGTGCCAGCTCACCATCCGGCGACATAGGCGGCTACACCTTC. Full variable domain (rest looked up from reference TRBV18 and TRBJ1-2): NAGVMQNPRHLVRRRGQEARLRCSPMKGHSHVYWYRQLPEEGLKFMVYLQKENIIDESGMPKERFSAEFPKEGPSILRIQQVVRGDSAAYFCASSPSGDIGGYTFGSGTRLTVV.

This chain uses TRBV19 with TRBJ1-5; D perhaps matches TRBD1 (6 bases). Per germline, CDR1 LNHDA and CDR2 SQIVND (reference sequence). The V and J ends lost 8 bases and 1 base respectively, with 6 bases between them. This CDR3 is 12 amino acids long. CDR3 in amino acids: CASDRSNQPQHF. In DNA, the CDR3 is TGTGCCAGTGACAGGAGCAATCAGCCCCAGCATTTT. The full variable domain, with the rest looked up from reference TRBV19 and TRBJ1-5, is DGGITQSPKYLFRKEGQNVTLSCEQNLNHDAMYWYRQDPGQGLRLIYYSQIVNDFQKGDIAEGYSVSREKKESFPLTVTSAQKNPTAFYLCASDRSNQPQHFGDGTRLSIL.

The V gene is TRBV10-1, the J gene TRBJ2-3; the D gene is possibly TRBD1 (5 bases). From germline, CDR1 is WNHNN and CDR2 SYGVQD (reference sequence). V lost 2 bases and J 0 bases, leaving 12 bases between the germline ends. This CDR3 comprises 16 residues. The CDR3 region has the DNA TGCGCCAGCAGTGAGGCAGGGCGATACAGCACAGATACGCAGTATTTT. Residues: CASSEAGRYSTDTQYF.

The CDR3 region is CASAGLAGGPGNNEQFF. CDR3 bases: TGTGCCAGCGCGGGACTAGCGGGGGGGCCAGGTAACAATGAGCAGTTCTTC. The gene calls are TRBV2 and TRBJ2-1, with 16 bases lining up with TRBD2. The V and J ends lost 8 bases and 5 bases, in that order; junction bases with no gene match: 9. The CDR3 is 17 residues long. CDR1 SNHLY and CDR2 FYNNEI come from the germline V gene.

The table lists this clone with a count of one. V usage is TRBV5-1 and J usage is TRBJ2-3, with D perhaps matching TRBD1 (8 bases). Germline V lookup: CDR1 SGHRS, CDR2 YFSETQ. Trimming stripped 3 bases from V and 4 bases from J, with 18 bases between. The CDR3 length is 16 residues. CDR3 in amino acids: CASSSLSGTGADTQYF. The CDR3 region has the DNA TGCGCCAGCAGCTCCTTAAGCGGGACAGGCGCAGATACGCAGTATTTT.

The table lists this clone with a count of one. This chain links TRBV5-4 with TRBJ2-3; 9 bases fit TRBD1. Germline CDR1 and CDR2: SGHNT and YYREEE (reference sequence). The CDR3 has 14 residues. V lost 4 bases to trimming and J lost 3 bases; unmatched junction nucleotides: 3. The CDR3 DNA is TGTGCCAGCAGCCCGGACAGGGGTACAGATACGCAGTATTTT. As protein: CASSPDRGTDTQYF.

V usage is TRBV30 and J usage is TRBJ1-1; a possible D gene is TRBD1 (6 bases). From germline, CDR1 is GTSNPN and CDR2 SVGIG (reference sequence). V was trimmed by 2 bases and J by 8 bases, leaving 18 bases between them. This CDR3 spans 14 amino acids. CDR3 nucleotide sequence: TGTGCCTGGAGTTCTCCTCAGGGGATTGGGGAAGCTTTCTTT. Encoded protein: CAWSSPQGIGEAFF.

The V call is TRBV5-1, the J call TRBJ2-2; 7 nucleotides align to TRBD1. Germline V CDR1 and CDR2: SGHRS, YFSETQ. Trimming removed 3 bases from V and 6 bases from J; junction bases left unmatched: 11. The CDR3 contains 16 residues. The CDR3 loop reads CASSSPRQGAAGELFF. Written as DNA, the CDR3 is TGCGCCAGCAGCTCCCCCAGACAGGGAGCGGCCGGGGAGCTGTTTTTT.

This chain joins TRBV5-1 and TRBJ2-2, with 10 bases aligning to TRBD2. The V gene's germline CDR1 is SGHRS and CDR2 YFSETQ. V was pared by 3 bases and J by 7 bases, with 12 bases of the junction left unmatched. The CDR3 runs to 17 residues. The CDR3 spells CASSSRNSGGQDGELFF. CDR3 bases: TGCGCCAGCAGCTCCCGTAATAGCGGGGGGCAGGACGGGGAGCTGTTTTTT. The whole variable domain, remainder taken from reference TRBV5-1 and TRBJ2-2, is KAGVTQTPRYLIKTRGQQVTLSCSPISGHRSVSWYQQTPGQGLQFLFEYFSETQRNKGNFPGRFSGRQFSNSRSEMNVSTLELGDSALYLCASSSRNSGGQDGELFFGEGSRLTVL.

The rearrangement uses TRBV6-1 and TRBJ2-3; D ambiguous. With 3 bases removed from V and 2 bases from J, the gap between germline ends came to 6 bases. Germline V gene data show CDR1 as MNHNS and CDR2 as SASEGT. The CDR3 has 13 amino acids. CDR3 region: CASSDAYTDTQYF. CDR3 coding DNA: TGTGCCAGCAGTGATGCCTACACAGATACGCAGTATTTT.

The rearrangement uses TRBV5-4 and TRBJ1-2; 8 nucleotides line up with TRBD1. Per germline, CDR1 SGHNT and CDR2 YYREEE (reference sequence). This CDR3 is 14 amino acids long. Germline trimming cut 0 bases from V and 9 bases from J; bases unmatched to any gene: 7. CDR3: CASSLDAGGRSYTF. The DNA of the CDR3 is TGTGCCAGCAGCTTGGATGCAGGGGGCAGAAGCTACACCTTC.

The chain is built from TRBV2 and TRBJ2-7; D unclear. The CDR3 extends over 13 amino acids. The V gene's germline CDR1 is SNHLY and CDR2 FYNNEI. V was trimmed by 6 bases and J by 3 bases, leaving 12 bases between them. CDR3 sequence (DNA): TGTGCCAGCAGCCCTAACCTCGACTACGAGCAGTACGTC. It translates to CASSPNLDYEQYV.

The chain employs TRBV6-1 and TRBJ1-3; D possibly corresponds to TRBD1 (6 bases). Germline CDR1 is MNHNS and CDR2 is SASEGT. The CDR3 has 17 amino acids. Deletions cut 4 bases from V and 1 base from J, with 17 bases between. The CDR3 reads CASSVKQAGESGNTIYF. The DNA of the CDR3 is TGTGCCAGCAGTGTGAAGCAGGCAGGGGAGTCTGGAAACACCATATATTTT.

The gene calls are TRBV20-1 and TRBJ2-3, with D maybe TRBD2 (5 bases). Germline lookup yields CDR1 DFQATT and CDR2 SNEGSKA (reference sequence). Trimming stripped 3 bases from V and 8 bases from J, with 9 bases between. The CDR3 sequence is 11 residues long. Written as DNA, the CDR3 is TGCAGTGCTAGCTCTGCGGGTACGCAGTATTTT. Protein: CSASSAGTQYF.

The V and J genes are TRBV24-1 and TRBJ2-6, with D hard to call. Trimming took off 0 bases at V and 0 bases at J, with 2 bases between the two ends. The CDR3 is made up of 15 amino acids. The V gene's germline CDR1 is KGHDR and CDR2 SFDVKD. The CDR3 protein is CATSDLGSGANVLTF. CDR3 nucleotide sequence: TGTGCCACCAGTGATTTGGGCTCTGGGGCCAACGTCCTGACTTTC.

CDR3 sequence reads: CASSFGQSGETQYF. CDR3 nucleotide sequence: TGTGCCAGCAGCTTTGGCCAAAGTGGGGAGACCCAGTACTTC. The V and J genes are TRBV5-4 and TRBJ2-5, with D uncertain. V was trimmed by 2 bases and J by 5 bases, leaving 13 bases between them. The CDR3 is made up of 14 amino acids. Looked up from germline, CDR1 is SGHNT and CDR2 is YYREEE (reference sequence). The variable domain in full, with the rest retrieved from reference TRBV5-4 and TRBJ2-5, is ETGVTQSPTHLIKTRGQQVTLRCSSQSGHNTVSWYQQALGQGPQFIFQYYREEENGRGNFPPRFSGLQFPNYSSELNVNALELDDSALYLCASSFGQSGETQYFGPGTRLLVL.